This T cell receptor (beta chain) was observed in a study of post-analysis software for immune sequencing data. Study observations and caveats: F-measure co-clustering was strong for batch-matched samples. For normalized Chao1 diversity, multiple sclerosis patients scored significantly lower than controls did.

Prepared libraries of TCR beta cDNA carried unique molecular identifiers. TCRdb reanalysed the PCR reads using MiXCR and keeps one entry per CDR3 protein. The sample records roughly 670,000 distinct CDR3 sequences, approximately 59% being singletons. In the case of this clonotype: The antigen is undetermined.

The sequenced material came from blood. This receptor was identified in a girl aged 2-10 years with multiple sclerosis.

The CDR3 bases are TGTGCCAGCACCCTAGCAGGTGACTACGAGCAGTACTTC. Protein product: CASTLAGDYEQYF. V gene TRBV2 combines with J gene TRBJ2-7, with D possibly being TRBD2 (5 bases). CDR1 is SNHLY, CDR2 FYNNEI, per germline. The CDR3 has 13 amino acids. V lost 7 bases and J lost 3, with 13 bases in between.